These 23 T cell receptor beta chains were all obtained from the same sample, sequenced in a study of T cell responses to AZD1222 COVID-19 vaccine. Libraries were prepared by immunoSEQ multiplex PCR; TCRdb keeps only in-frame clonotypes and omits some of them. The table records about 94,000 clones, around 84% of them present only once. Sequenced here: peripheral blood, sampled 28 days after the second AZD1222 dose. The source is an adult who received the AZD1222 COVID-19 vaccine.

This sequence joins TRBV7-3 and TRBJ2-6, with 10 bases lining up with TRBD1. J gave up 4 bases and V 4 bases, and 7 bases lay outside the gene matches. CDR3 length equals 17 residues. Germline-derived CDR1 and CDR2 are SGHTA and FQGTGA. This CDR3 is CASSSGQGRDGANVLTF. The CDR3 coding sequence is TGTGCCAGCAGCTCGGGACAGGGGCGGGACGGGGCCAACGTCCTGACTTTC. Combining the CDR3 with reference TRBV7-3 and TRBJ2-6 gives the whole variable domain GAGVSQTPSNKVTEKGKYVELRCDPISGHTALYWYRQSLGQGPEFLIYFQGTGAADDSGLPNDRFFAVRPEGSVSTLKIQRTERGDSAVYLCASSSGQGRDGANVLTFGAGSRLTVL.

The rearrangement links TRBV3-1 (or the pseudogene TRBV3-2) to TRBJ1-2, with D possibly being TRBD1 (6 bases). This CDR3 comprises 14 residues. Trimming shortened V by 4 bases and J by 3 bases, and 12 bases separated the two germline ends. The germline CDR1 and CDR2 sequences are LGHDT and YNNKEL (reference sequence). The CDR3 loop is CASSPRTEDYGYTF. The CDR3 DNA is TGTGCCAGCAGCCCGAGGACAGAAGACTATGGCTACACCTTC.

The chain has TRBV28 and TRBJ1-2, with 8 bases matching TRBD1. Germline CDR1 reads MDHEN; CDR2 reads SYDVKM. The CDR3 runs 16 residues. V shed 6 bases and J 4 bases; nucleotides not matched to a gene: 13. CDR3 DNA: TGTGCCAGCAGCGAAACCCCGACAGGGGCGCCCTATGGCTACACCTTC. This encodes CASSETPTGAPYGYTF.

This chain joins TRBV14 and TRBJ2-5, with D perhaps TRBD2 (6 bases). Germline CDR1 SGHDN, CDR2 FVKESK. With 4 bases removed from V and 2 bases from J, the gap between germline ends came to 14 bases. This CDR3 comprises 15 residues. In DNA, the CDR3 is TGTGCCAGCAGCCGACCCGGGAGCCTACAAGAGACCCAGTACTTC. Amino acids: CASSRPGSLQETQYF.

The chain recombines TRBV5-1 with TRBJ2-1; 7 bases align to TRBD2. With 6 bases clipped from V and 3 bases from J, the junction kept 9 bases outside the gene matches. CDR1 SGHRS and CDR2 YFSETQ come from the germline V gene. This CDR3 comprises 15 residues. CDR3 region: CASTPPASGYNEQFF. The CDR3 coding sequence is TGCGCCAGCACCCCCCCGGCTAGCGGCTACAATGAGCAGTTCTTC. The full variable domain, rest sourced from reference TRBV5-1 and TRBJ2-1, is KAGVTQTPRYLIKTRGQQVTLSCSPISGHRSVSWYQQTPGQGLQFLFEYFSETQRNKGNFPGRFSGRQFSNSRSEMNVSTLELGDSALYLCASTPPASGYNEQFFGPGTRLTVL.

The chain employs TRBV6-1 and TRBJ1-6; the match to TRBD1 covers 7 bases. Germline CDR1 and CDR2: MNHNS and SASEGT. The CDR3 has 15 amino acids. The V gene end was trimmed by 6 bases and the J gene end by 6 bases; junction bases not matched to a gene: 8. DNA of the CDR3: TGTGCCAGCAGCGGTACCGGGACAGTTAATTCACCCCTCCACTTT. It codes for CASSGTGTVNSPLHF.

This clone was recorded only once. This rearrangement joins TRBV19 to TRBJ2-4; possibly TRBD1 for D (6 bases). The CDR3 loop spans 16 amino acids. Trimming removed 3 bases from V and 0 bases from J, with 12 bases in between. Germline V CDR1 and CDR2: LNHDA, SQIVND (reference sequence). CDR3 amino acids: CASSIRGVLAKNIQYF. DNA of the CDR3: TGTGCCAGTAGTATCAGGGGCGTATTAGCCAAAAACATTCAGTACTTC.

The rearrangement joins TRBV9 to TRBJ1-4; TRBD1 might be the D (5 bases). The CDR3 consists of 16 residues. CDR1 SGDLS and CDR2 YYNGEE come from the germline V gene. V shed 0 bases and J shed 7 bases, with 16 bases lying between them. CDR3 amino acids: CASSVGAGTAGEKLFF. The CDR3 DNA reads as TGTGCCAGCAGCGTAGGGGCGGGGACGGCTGGTGAAAAACTGTTTTTT.

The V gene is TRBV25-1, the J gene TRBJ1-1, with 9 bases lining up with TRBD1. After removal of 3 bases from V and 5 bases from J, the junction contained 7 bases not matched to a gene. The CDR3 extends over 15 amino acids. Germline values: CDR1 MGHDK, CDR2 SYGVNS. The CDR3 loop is CASSDSKTGGTEAFF. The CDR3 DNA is TGTGCCAGCAGTGATTCAAAGACAGGGGGTACTGAAGCTTTCTTT.

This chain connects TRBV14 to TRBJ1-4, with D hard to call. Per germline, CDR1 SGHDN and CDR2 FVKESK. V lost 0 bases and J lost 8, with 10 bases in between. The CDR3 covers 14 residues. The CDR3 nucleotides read TGTGCCAGCAGCCAAGAGAGTCTAGAGGAAAAACTGTTTTTT. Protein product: CASSQESLEEKLFF. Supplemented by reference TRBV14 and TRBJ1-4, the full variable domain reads EAGVTQFPSHSVIEKGQTVTLRCDPISGHDNLYWYRRVMGKEIKFLLHFVKESKQDESGMPNNRFLAERTGGTYSTLKVQPAELEDSGVYFCASSQESLEEKLFFGSGTQLSVL.

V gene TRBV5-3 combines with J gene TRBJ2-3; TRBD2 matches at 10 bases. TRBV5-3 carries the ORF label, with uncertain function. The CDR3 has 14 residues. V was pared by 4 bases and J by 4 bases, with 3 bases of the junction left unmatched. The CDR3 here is CARSVLAGADTQYF. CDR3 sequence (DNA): TGTGCCAGAAGCGTCCTAGCGGGAGCAGATACGCAGTATTTT.

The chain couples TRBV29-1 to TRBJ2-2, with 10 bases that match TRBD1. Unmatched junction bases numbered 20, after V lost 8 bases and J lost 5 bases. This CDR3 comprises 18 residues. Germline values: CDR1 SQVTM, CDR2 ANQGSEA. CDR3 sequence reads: CSPVCRDRTGGVTGELFF. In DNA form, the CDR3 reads TGCAGCCCCGTCTGCCGGGACAGGACAGGGGGTGTTACCGGGGAGCTGTTTTTT.

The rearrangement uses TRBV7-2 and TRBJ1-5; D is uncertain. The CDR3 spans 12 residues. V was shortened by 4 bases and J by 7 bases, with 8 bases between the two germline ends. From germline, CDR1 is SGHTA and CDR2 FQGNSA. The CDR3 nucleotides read TGTGCCAGCAGCTGGTTAGAGCAGCCCCAGCATTTT. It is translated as CASSWLEQPQHF.

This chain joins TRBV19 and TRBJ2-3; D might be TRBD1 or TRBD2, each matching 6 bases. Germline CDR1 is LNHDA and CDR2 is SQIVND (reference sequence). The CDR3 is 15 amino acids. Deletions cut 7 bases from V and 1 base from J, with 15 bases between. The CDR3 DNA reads TGTGCCAGTAATATCGGGGGCGCGGGCACAGATACGCAGTATTTT. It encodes CASNIGGAGTDTQYF.

CDR3: CASSEPGGGEQFF. The CDR3 DNA reads TGTGCCAGCAGCGAACCCGGAGGCGGTGAGCAGTTCTTC. The chain combines TRBV7-9 with TRBJ2-1; D is perhaps TRBD2 (5 bases). CDR1 is SEHNR, CDR2 FQNEAQ, per germline (reference sequence). The CDR3 spans 13 residues. V was clipped by 5 bases and J by 9 bases, with 14 bases between them.

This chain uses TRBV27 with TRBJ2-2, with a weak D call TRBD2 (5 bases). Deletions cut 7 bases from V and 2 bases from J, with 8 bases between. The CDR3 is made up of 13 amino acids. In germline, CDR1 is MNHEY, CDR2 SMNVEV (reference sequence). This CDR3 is CASKGLNTGELFF. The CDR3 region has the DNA TGTGCCAGCAAAGGACTCAACACCGGGGAGCTGTTTTTT.

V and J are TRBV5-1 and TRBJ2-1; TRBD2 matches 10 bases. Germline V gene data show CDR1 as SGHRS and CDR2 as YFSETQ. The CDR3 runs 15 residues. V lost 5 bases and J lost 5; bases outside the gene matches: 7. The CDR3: CASSYTSGVNNEQFF. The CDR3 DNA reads TGCGCCAGCAGTTACACTAGCGGGGTAAACAATGAGCAGTTCTTC.

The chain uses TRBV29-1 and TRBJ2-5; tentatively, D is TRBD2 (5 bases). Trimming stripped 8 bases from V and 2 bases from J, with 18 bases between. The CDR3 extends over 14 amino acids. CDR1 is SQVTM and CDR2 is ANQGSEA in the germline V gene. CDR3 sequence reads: CSFAETSVQETQYF. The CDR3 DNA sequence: TGCAGCTTTGCCGAAACTAGTGTTCAAGAGACCCAGTACTTC.

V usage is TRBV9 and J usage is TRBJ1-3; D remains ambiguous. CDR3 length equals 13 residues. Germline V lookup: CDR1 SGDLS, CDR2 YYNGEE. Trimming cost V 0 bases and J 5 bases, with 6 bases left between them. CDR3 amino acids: CASSVAWRNTIYF. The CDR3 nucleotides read TGTGCCAGCAGCGTAGCTTGGAGAAACACCATATATTTT.

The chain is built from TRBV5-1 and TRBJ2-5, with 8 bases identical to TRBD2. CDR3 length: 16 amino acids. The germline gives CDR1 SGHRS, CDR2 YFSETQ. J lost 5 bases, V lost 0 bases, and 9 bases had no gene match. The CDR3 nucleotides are TGCGCCAGCAGCTTGGGGCCAGCGGGAGCGGAGGAGACCCAGTACTTC. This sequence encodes CASSLGPAGAEETQYF. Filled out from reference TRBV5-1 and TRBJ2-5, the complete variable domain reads KAGVTQTPRYLIKTRGQQVTLSCSPISGHRSVSWYQQTPGQGLQFLFEYFSETQRNKGNFPGRFSGRQFSNSRSEMNVSTLELGDSALYLCASSLGPAGAEETQYFGPGTRLLVL.

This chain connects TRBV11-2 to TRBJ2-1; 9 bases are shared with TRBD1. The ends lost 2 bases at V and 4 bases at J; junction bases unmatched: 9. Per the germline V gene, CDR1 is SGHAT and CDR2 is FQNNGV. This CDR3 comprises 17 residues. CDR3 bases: TGTGCCAGCAGCTTACGCCGACAGGGGGGGCTTTACAATGAGCAGTTCTTC. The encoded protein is CASSLRRQGGLYNEQFF.

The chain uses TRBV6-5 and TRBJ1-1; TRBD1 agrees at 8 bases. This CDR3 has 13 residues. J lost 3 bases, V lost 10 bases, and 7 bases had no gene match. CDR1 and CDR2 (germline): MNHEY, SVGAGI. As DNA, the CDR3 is TGTGCCATCTATCAGGGGGCCCACACTGAAGCTTTCTTT. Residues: CAIYQGAHTEAFF.

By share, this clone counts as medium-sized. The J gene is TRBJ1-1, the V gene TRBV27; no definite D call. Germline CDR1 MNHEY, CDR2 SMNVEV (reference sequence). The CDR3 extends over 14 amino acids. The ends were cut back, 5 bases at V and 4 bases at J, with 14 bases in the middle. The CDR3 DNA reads TGTGCCAGCAGTGGGGTGAGATCGCCCACTGAAGCTTTCTTT. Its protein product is CASSGVRSPTEAFF.